This T cell receptor (beta chain) emerged from a study of blood T cell repertoires in COVID-19. Overall study: Researchers got acute and convalescent COVID-19 samples from the United States, Italy and Spain.

Trimming cost V 1 base and J 7 bases; bases outside gene matches: 14. Germline V gives CDR1 SQVTM, CDR2 ANQGSEA. The CDR3 loop spans 17 amino acids. Generated by immunoSEQ multiplex PCR, the TCRdb table keeps only in-frame clones and is missing some. The sample holds more than 75,000 clones, under 90% seen once. The chain combines TRBV29-1 with TRBJ2-3, with TRBD1 matching 10 bases. This TCR came from a woman aged 65 to 85 with acute or convalescent COVID-19. Sample: peripheral blood. CDR3 sequence: CSVEGLPGTGASHTQYF. In DNA, the CDR3 is TGCAGCGTTGAAGGACTGCCAGGGACAGGGGCTTCGCATACGCAGTATTTT.